Below, one TCR beta chain is given with its context. Sequencing used immunoSEQ multiplex PCR; TCRdb keeps in-frame clones, though not all of them. The table lists about 60,000 clones, roughly 80% of them singletons. Autoimmune disease history or systemic immunosuppression disqualified patients. Blood got drawn at baseline, again on cycle 4 day 1, and then on cycle 7 day 1. Trimming shortened V by 2 bases and J by 3 bases, and 17 bases separated the two germline ends. The germline V gene encodes CDR1 LGHNA and CDR2 YSLEER. This CDR3 is built from 16 residues. The source of the sample is a study of OX40 agonist ivuxolimab in advanced cancers. About the study: At 82.7% male, the cohort had a mean age of about 60 years, ranging from roughly 20 to 80. Among those treated, three patients had partial responses, one with hepatocellular carcinoma and two with cutaneous melanoma.

The clonotype comes from an adult with an advanced solid tumor such as melanoma, head and neck, liver or kidney cancer. The sample here was CD4+ or CD8+ T cells sorted from blood, taken in a trial of the OX40 agonist ivuxolimab. V gene TRBV4-3 combines with J gene TRBJ2-7; D might be TRBD2 (5 bases). The CDR3 region is CASSQSKRSDLYEQYF. The CDR3 bases are TGCGCCAGCAGCCAATCGAAGCGGTCGGACCTCTACGAGCAGTACTTC.